This TCR beta chain was sequenced for a study of response to subunit inactivated influenza vaccine. Study conclusions and caveats: Seasonal influenza vaccination, on each occasion, was suggested by the authors to recruit few new T cells.

Only a few counts were recorded for this clonotype. The antigen is undetermined. The CDR3 covers 14 residues. V lost 3 bases, J lost 4 bases, and 11 bases lay in between. Germline lookup yields CDR1 SGHAT and CDR2 FQNNGV. TCRdb called the RT-PCR reads again in MiXCR, with one record for every CDR3 protein. The sample gives roughly 710,000 distinct CDR3 sequences, about 15% of which show up once; 7.6% is in the top ten. Sequenced material: PBMCs from blood, taken less than 15 days before vaccination. This clonotype was sampled from a man aged 50 to 59 who received an inactivated influenza vaccine. The rearrangement joins TRBV11-2 to TRBJ2-3; D is possibly TRBD2 (6 bases). The CDR3 spells CASSFVLAADTQYF. As DNA, the CDR3 is TGTGCCAGCAGCTTCGTCTTAGCGGCAGATACGCAGTATTTT.